The 30 T cell receptor beta chains below come from one sample, sequenced in a study of T-cell reconstitution after alpha-beta-depleted transplantation in children. Preparing the TCRbeta library involved the use of unique molecular identifiers. One entry per CDR3 protein, called by TCRdb with MiXCR from the PCR reads. The data show more than 450,000 distinct CDR3 sequences, around 16% seen once. The sequences come from PBMCs from the stem cell graft donor, collected from the stem cell graft. All receptors derive from a human donor who donated a stem cell graft to a child with acute lymphoblastic leukemia.

The chain is built from TRBV7-9 and TRBJ2-6; no firm D call. This CDR3 comprises 16 residues. Germline V gene data show CDR1 as SEHNR and CDR2 as FQNEAQ (reference sequence). V gave up 6 bases and J gave up 0 bases, with 12 bases separating them. CDR3 nucleotide sequence: TGTGCCAGCAGTAGGGTCAGAACCTCTGGGGCCAACGTCCTGACTTTC. Encoded protein: CASSRVRTSGANVLTF.

In nucleotides, the CDR3 is TGTGCCAGCAGCTTTTCGGGGGGGAACAATCAGCCCCAGCATTTT. This encodes CASSFSGGNNQPQHF. J is TRBJ1-5 and V is TRBV6-1, with a possible D match to TRBD1 (5 bases). From germline, CDR1 is MNHNS and CDR2 SASEGT. Trimming removed 6 bases from V and 3 bases from J, with 15 bases in between. This CDR3 contains 15 residues.

The CDR3 loop is CASSRTGGGAYNEQFF. CDR3 sequence (DNA): TGTGCCAGCAGCCGGACGGGAGGGGGCGCCTACAATGAGCAGTTCTTC. The chain is built from TRBV7-2 and TRBJ2-1; D perhaps matches TRBD2 (8 bases). V lost 5 bases to trimming and J lost 2 bases, with 16 bases between them. CDR3 length equals 16 residues. CDR1 and CDR2 from the germline V gene are SGHTA and FQGNSA.

This clonotype showed up just a few times. The rearrangement links TRBV7-9 to TRBJ1-5; D call uncertain. CDR1 is SEHNR and CDR2 is FQNEAQ in the germline V gene (reference sequence). The V and J ends lost 5 bases and 5 bases respectively, with 10 bases between them. The CDR3 contains 13 residues. The CDR3 here is CASSLEVDQPQHF. The CDR3 region has the DNA TGTGCCAGCAGCCTGGAGGTCGATCAGCCCCAGCATTTT.

The sample holds a few counts of this clonotype. V usage is TRBV6-1 and J usage is TRBJ2-4; D uncertain. Per germline, CDR1 MNHNS and CDR2 SASEGT. CDR3 length: 13 residues. Trimming shortened V by 11 bases and J by 5 bases, and 16 bases separated the two germline ends. The CDR3 is CASLVDVQNIQYF. CDR3 nucleotide sequence: TGTGCCTCCCTGGTGGATGTGCAAAACATTCAGTACTTC.

In its sample, this clonotype was seen a few times. The chain carries TRBV10-3 and TRBJ1-1, with D tentatively TRBD1 (5 bases). The CDR3 extends over 11 amino acids. The V end lost 8 bases, the J end lost 7 bases, and 11 bases lay between the germline ends. From germline, CDR1 is ENHRY and CDR2 SYGVKD. CDR3 DNA: TGTGCCATCGCCGGGCAGGGTGAAGCTTTCTTT. Translating it yields CAIAGQGEAFF.

CDR3 amino acids: CASSLASGQGLNQPQHF. As DNA, the CDR3 is TGTGCCAGCAGTTTAGCCTCGGGACAGGGGCTCAATCAGCCCCAGCATTTT. The gene calls are TRBV27 and TRBJ1-5, with 10 bases identical to TRBD1. The CDR3 is made up of 17 amino acids. With 2 bases clipped from V and 3 bases from J, the junction kept 7 bases outside the gene matches. Per the germline V gene, CDR1 is MNHEY and CDR2 is SMNVEV (reference sequence).

The chain carries TRBV15 and TRBJ1-4; no reliable D call. Germline CDR1 and CDR2: LNHNV and YYDKDF (reference sequence). This CDR3 has 13 amino acids. V was shortened by 1 base and J by 9 bases, with 9 bases between the two germline ends. The CDR3 region is CATSRGVAQKLFF. DNA of the CDR3: TGTGCCACCAGCAGAGGGGTTGCTCAAAAACTGTTTTTT.

This clonotype has ten or more counts. The chain joins TRBV5-1 to TRBJ1-1; D not certain. This CDR3 has 11 residues. From germline, CDR1 is SGHRS and CDR2 YFSETQ. Trimming removed 4 bases from V and 8 bases from J, with 9 bases in between. CDR3: CASSAGREAFF. The CDR3 DNA reads as TGCGCCAGCAGCGCGGGGAGAGAAGCTTTCTTT.

This chain joins TRBV9 and TRBJ2-7; a possible D gene is TRBD1 (6 bases). The germline V gene has CDR1 SGDLS and CDR2 YYNGEE. This CDR3 contains 14 residues. Trimming pared 0 bases from V and 0 bases from J, leaving 7 bases between. CDR3 sequence (DNA): TGTGCCAGCAGCGTAGAGGGACACTCCTACGAGCAGTACTTC. It codes for CASSVEGHSYEQYF.

V gene TRBV4-1 combines with J gene TRBJ2-5; D is possibly TRBD1 (6 bases). CDR3 length: 14 amino acids. CDR1 and CDR2 from the germline V gene are MGHRA and YSYEKL. V lost 3 bases and J lost 2, with 10 bases in between. The CDR3 protein is CASSQSQGQETQYF. The CDR3 nucleotides read TGCGCCAGCAGCCAGAGCCAGGGGCAAGAGACCCAGTACTTC.

The V and J genes are TRBV3-1 and TRBJ2-3, with D perhaps assigned TRBD1 or TRBD2 (6 bases each). This CDR3 spans 17 amino acids. Germline V gene data show CDR1 as LGHDT and CDR2 as YNNKEL (reference sequence). Trimming cost V 0 bases and J 2 bases, with 15 bases left between them. CDR3 amino acids: CASSQERGVRITDTQYF. CDR3 DNA: TGTGCCAGCAGCCAAGAAAGGGGGGTACGGATCACAGATACGCAGTATTTT.

The CDR3 loop is CASSYGGGQETQYF. The CDR3 DNA follows: TGTGCCAGCAGTTACGGCGGGGGTCAAGAGACCCAGTACTTC. The chain employs TRBV6-5 and TRBJ2-5; 7 bases line up with TRBD2. The germline gives CDR1 MNHEY, CDR2 SVGAGI. The junction had 2 bases not matched to a gene; V was cut back by 2 bases and J by 2 bases. This CDR3 spans 14 amino acids.

V is TRBV5-1 and J is TRBJ1-2, with 8 positions matching TRBD1. The CDR3 is 15 amino acids. CDR1 is SGHRS and CDR2 is YFSETQ in the germline V gene. Trimming cost V 3 bases and J 3 bases; bases outside gene matches: 7. The CDR3 coding sequence is TGCGCCAGCAGCTCTAGGACAGGGTGGGACTATGGCTACACCTTC. It codes for CASSSRTGWDYGYTF.

As DNA, the CDR3 is TGCAGTGCTAGAGATGACGGGACTAACTATGGCTACACCTTC. It is translated as CSARDDGTNYGYTF. V gene TRBV20-1 combines with J gene TRBJ1-2, with D unclear. The V end was cut by 0 bases, the J end by 0 bases, with 8 bases between. Germline-derived CDR1 and CDR2 are DFQATT and SNEGSKA (reference sequence). The CDR3 length is 14 residues.

V is TRBV5-6 and J is TRBJ2-3; tentatively, D is TRBD1 (6 bases). V was trimmed by 3 bases and J by 2 bases, leaving 7 bases between them. This CDR3 has 13 amino acids. Germline V lookup: CDR1 SGHDT, CDR2 YYEEEE. The CDR3 reads CASSWGHTDTQYF. CDR3 DNA: TGTGCCAGCAGCTGGGGACACACAGATACGCAGTATTTT.

The J gene is TRBJ1-1, the V gene TRBV5-1; perhaps TRBD1 as D (5 bases). Germline CDR1 SGHRS, CDR2 YFSETQ. CDR3 length: 15 residues. Trimming took 0 bases from V and 1 from J, leaving 10 bases between them. This CDR3 is CASSLAGRPNTEAFF. CDR3 sequence (DNA): TGCGCCAGCAGCTTGGCGGGACGACCGAACACTGAAGCTTTCTTT.

The rearrangement links TRBV9 to TRBJ1-1; D call uncertain. Deletions cut 4 bases from V and 6 bases from J, with 16 bases between. The germline V gene encodes CDR1 SGDLS and CDR2 YYNGEE. CDR3 length: 14 residues. The CDR3 loop is CASSPTGWGAEAFF. The CDR3 nucleotides read TGTGCCAGCAGCCCGACGGGATGGGGTGCTGAAGCTTTCTTT.

The V and J genes are TRBV12-3 or TRBV12-4 and TRBJ2-1; D may be TRBD1 or TRBD2 (5 bases each). This CDR3 comprises 14 residues. Trimming removed 5 bases from V and 2 bases from J, with 10 bases in between. The CDR3 DNA is TGTGCCAGCAGTCATCCGGGACCCTACAATGAGCAGTTCTTC. It encodes CASSHPGPYNEQFF.

This clonotype is a singleton in its sample. This chain links TRBV24-1 with TRBJ1-3; TRBD1 is a possible D gene (6 bases). V was trimmed by 3 bases and J by 4 bases, leaving 12 bases between them. Germline CDR1 KGHDR, CDR2 SFDVKD. The CDR3 is 15 amino acids. For the CDR3, the DNA is TGTGCCACCAGTGATCCTCCGGGACAAGGAAACACCATATATTTT. The encoded protein is CATSDPPGQGNTIYF.

V is TRBV12-5 and J is TRBJ1-5; possibly TRBD1 for D (6 bases). In germline, CDR1 is LGHNT, CDR2 FRNRAP. Deletions cut 6 bases from V and 3 bases from J, with 21 bases between. The CDR3 length is 17 residues. CDR3 residues: CASGSAGGGRLNQPQHF. Written as DNA, the CDR3 is TGTGCTAGTGGATCCGCCGGGGGCGGGCGGCTCAATCAGCCCCAGCATTTT. Using reference TRBV12-5 and TRBJ1-5 for the parts outside the CDR3, the full variable domain is DARVTQTPRHKVTEMGQEVTMRCQPILGHNTVFWYRQTMMQGLELLAYFRNRAPLDDSGMPKDRFSAEMPDATLATLKIQPSEPRDSAVYFCASGSAGGGRLNQPQHFGDGTRLSIL.

V is TRBV7-6 and J is TRBJ2-7; D gene uncertain. Germline lookup yields CDR1 SGHVS and CDR2 FNYEAQ. With 4 bases removed from V and 6 bases from J, the gap between germline ends came to 22 bases. This CDR3 contains 16 residues. CDR3 protein: CASSSPMTSALGEQYF. In DNA form, the CDR3 reads TGTGCCAGCAGCTCCCCCATGACAAGCGCGTTGGGCGAGCAGTACTTC.

The chain carries TRBV20-1 and TRBJ2-1; 15 nucleotides match TRBD2. The CDR3 has 16 amino acids. Trimming took 2 bases from V and 2 from J; bases not matched to a gene: 1. Germline assignment: CDR1 DFQATT and CDR2 SNEGSKA (reference sequence). The CDR3 loop reads CSARWTSGRAYNEQFF. The CDR3 DNA sequence: TGCAGTGCTAGATGGACTAGCGGGAGGGCCTACAATGAGCAGTTCTTC.

This rearrangement joins TRBV11-2 to TRBJ2-2, with D maybe TRBD1 (6 bases). This CDR3 has 14 residues. The germline V gene has CDR1 SGHAT and CDR2 FQNNGV. The V gene lost 4 bases and the J gene lost 7 bases, with 13 bases spanning the gap. The CDR3 DNA follows: TGTGCCAGCAGCTGGTTAAGGGGGAGCGGGGAGCTGTTTTTT. The encoded protein is CASSWLRGSGELFF.

The chain recombines TRBV5-1 with TRBJ2-5, with 9 positions matching TRBD2. Per germline, CDR1 SGHRS and CDR2 YFSETQ. The CDR3 has 16 residues. The ends lost 4 bases at V and 4 bases at J; junction bases unmatched: 11. The CDR3 DNA is TGCGCCAGCAGCAGGGGACCAGCGGGAGGTCCAGAGACCCAGTACTTC. Protein: CASSRGPAGGPETQYF. Based on the CDR3 plus reference TRBV5-1 and TRBJ2-5, the full variable domain is KAGVTQTPRYLIKTRGQQVTLSCSPISGHRSVSWYQQTPGQGLQFLFEYFSETQRNKGNFPGRFSGRQFSNSRSEMNVSTLELGDSALYLCASSRGPAGGPETQYFGPGTRLLVL.

This clonotype was observed at least ten times. The chain links TRBV29-1 to TRBJ1-1; D gene uncertain. Germline CDR1 SQVTM, CDR2 ANQGSEA. V lost 3 bases and J 0 bases, leaving 5 bases between the germline ends. The CDR3 contains 12 residues. CDR3 sequence reads: CSVDSLNTEAFF. The CDR3 nucleotides read TGCAGCGTTGACAGCTTGAACACTGAAGCTTTCTTT.

V gene TRBV7-3 combines with J gene TRBJ2-1; 7 bases map to TRBD2. From germline, CDR1 is SGHTA and CDR2 FQGTGA. The V gene end was trimmed by 4 bases and the J gene end by 4 bases; junction bases not matched to a gene: 7. CDR3 size: 15 residues. As DNA, the CDR3 is TGTGCCAGCAGCTGGAGCGGGGCCGATTACAATGAGCAGTTCTTC. Translating gives CASSWSGADYNEQFF.

The chain employs TRBV13 and TRBJ1-3; D is unresolved. CDR3 length equals 13 residues. Germline CDR1 reads PRHDT; CDR2 reads FYEKMQ (reference sequence). Trimming removed 1 base from V and 3 bases from J, with 4 bases in between. As DNA, the CDR3 is TGTGCCAGCAGCTTAGTCCTTGGAAACACCATATATTTT. Its translation is CASSLVLGNTIYF.

V gene TRBV4-1 combines with J gene TRBJ1-4; the match to TRBD1 covers 10 bases. The CDR3 covers 14 residues. J was trimmed by 8 bases and V by 3 bases; bases with no gene match: 3. Germline V lookup: CDR1 MGHRA, CDR2 YSYEKL. DNA of the CDR3: TGCGCCAGCAGCCAGCGGGACAGGGGCGAAAAACTGTTTTTT. It yields the protein CASSQRDRGEKLFF.

This rearrangement joins TRBV4-1 to TRBJ1-1; no reliable D call. V lost 1 base, J lost 4 bases, and 16 bases lay in between. Germline CDR1 MGHRA, CDR2 YSYEKL. CDR3 size: 16 residues. CDR3 loop: CASSQGFNKGGTEAFF. CDR3 nucleotides: TGCGCCAGCAGCCAAGGGTTTAATAAGGGAGGCACTGAAGCTTTCTTT.